This record covers a single TCR beta chain. Germline trimming cut 5 bases from V and 2 bases from J; bases unmatched to any gene: 9. CDR3 length: 16 residues. Germline V gene data show CDR1 as SEHNR and CDR2 as FQNEAQ (reference sequence). These data belong to a study of T cell changes during pregnancy in multiple sclerosis. The repertoire was sequenced with immunoSEQ multiplex PCR; TCRdb's copy has only in-frame clones and lacks some. The table lists roughly 60,000 clones, approximately 90% of them singletons. The sequencing here drew on CD4+ T cells from peripheral blood mononuclear cells, taken in the first trimester of pregnancy. The receptor was derived from a female donor with multiple sclerosis, enrolled in a pregnancy study. The chain is built from TRBV7-9 and TRBJ2-3; 8 nucleotides agree with TRBD2. DNA of the CDR3: TGTGCCAGCAGCCACCGGGGGGGGAGCTTCACAGATACGCAGTATTTT. Translation: CASSHRGGSFTDTQYF.